This passage covers 9 T cell receptor beta chains from one sample sequenced in a study of cytomegalovirus exposure and HLA in healthy donors. The PCR used 60 Vbeta and 13 Jbeta primers. Only in-frame clones appear in the TCRdb table, and some are missing; sequencing was by immunoSEQ multiplex PCR. The repertoire holds around 130,000 clones, with 80% as singletons. What was sequenced was PBMCs. Source of these receptors: a man aged 25-45 years in good health and CMV-seronegative.

This rearrangement joins TRBV12-2 to TRBJ1-5; the D segment call TRBD1 is taken from the table without a DNA check. TRBV12-2 is listed as a pseudogene. This CDR3 spans 17 amino acids. Written as DNA, the CDR3 is TGTGCAAGTCGCCACCCCCGGAGACAGGCCAACAATCAGCCCCAGCATTTT. It codes for CASRHPRRQANNQPQHF.

The chain joins TRBV11-2 to TRBJ1-1, with 7 bases that match TRBD1. In germline, CDR1 is SGHAT, CDR2 FQNNGV. The CDR3 covers 13 residues. The V segment lost 3 bases and the J segment 8 bases; nucleotides outside the gene matches: 6. The DNA of the CDR3 is TGTGCCAGCAGCTTGGGCCCGGGACAGGAAGCTTTCTTT. Translated: CASSLGPGQEAFF.

CDR3 amino acids: CASSLLWDISMETQYF. CDR3 nucleotides: TGTGCCAGCAGCTTACTGTGGGACATCAGTATGGAGACCCAGTACTTC. The V gene is TRBV7-9, the J gene TRBJ2-5, with a weak D call TRBD1 (6 bases). Trimming stripped 2 bases from V and 5 bases from J, with 18 bases between. In germline, CDR1 is SEHNR, CDR2 FQNEAQ (reference sequence). The CDR3 loop spans 16 amino acids.

The rearrangement joins TRBV25-1 to TRBJ2-7, with D possibly matching TRBD1 (6 bases). Per germline, CDR1 MGHDK and CDR2 SYGVNS. The CDR3 runs 14 residues. The V end lost 7 bases, the J end lost 0 bases, and 13 bases lay between the germline ends. This chain's CDR3 is CASIGRDNSYEQYF. The CDR3 region has the DNA TGTGCCAGCATCGGCCGGGACAACTCCTACGAGCAGTACTTC.

The chain is built from TRBV2 and TRBJ1-5, with TRBD1 identical over 8 bases. The CDR3 totals 14 residues. Trimming at V came to 6 bases and at J to 4 bases, leaving 5 bases not matched to a gene. Looked up from germline, CDR1 is SNHLY and CDR2 is FYNNEI. CDR3 DNA sequence: TGTGCCAGCAGCGACCGGACAGGGAATCAGCCCCAGCATTTT. Its translation is CASSDRTGNQPQHF.

This clone occurred once. The V and J genes are TRBV6-5 and TRBJ1-1; D not certain. Looked up from germline, CDR1 is MNHEY and CDR2 is SVGAGI. V gave up 5 bases and J gave up 4 bases, with 11 bases separating them. The CDR3 is 13 residues long. This CDR3 reads CASSQLGLTEAFF. The DNA of the CDR3 is TGTGCCAGCAGTCAACTGGGCCTCACTGAAGCTTTCTTT.

This clone was counted between two and nine times. The rearrangement joins TRBV2 to TRBJ1-1; D is unclear. Germline CDR1 SNHLY, CDR2 FYNNEI. The CDR3 runs 15 residues. Deletions cut 6 bases from V and 7 bases from J, with 21 bases between. CDR3 amino acids: CASRRGLEVGCEAFF. The CDR3 DNA sequence: TGTGCCAGCAGGCGCGGGCTCGAAGTGGGGTGTGAAGCTTTCTTT.

The chain recombines TRBV5-1 with TRBJ2-7; D perhaps matches TRBD1 (6 bases). CDR1 and CDR2 from the germline V gene are SGHRS and YFSETQ. The CDR3 loop spans 16 amino acids. The V and J ends lost 0 bases and 2 bases respectively, with 15 bases between them. CDR3 nucleotide sequence: TGCGCCAGCAGCTTGGTGGACAGAGCCGCTGCCTACGAGCAGTACTTC. It translates to CASSLVDRAAAYEQYF.

This clone appeared once. In nucleotides, the CDR3 is TGTGCCAGCAACCTGGGACAGAACAATCAGCCCCAGCATTTT. Translated, it gives CASNLGQNNQPQHF. The chain is built from TRBV28 and TRBJ1-5; TRBD1 matches at 7 bases. This CDR3 is 14 amino acids long. Germline CDR1 and CDR2: MDHEN and SYDVKM. V gave up 7 bases and J gave up 3 bases; unmatched junction bases: 6.